The 17 T cell receptor beta chains given below trace back to one sample, sequenced in a study of regulatory T cells in long-lasting Graves disease. iRepertoire HTBI primers and Arm-PCR of CDR3 regions built TCR beta libraries. A single record per CDR3 protein comes from TCRdb applying MiXCR to the multiplex PCR reads. The data show some 240,000 distinct CDR3 sequences, with around 19% seen just once and about 10% held by the top ten. Time point denoted: newly diagnosed GD, antithyroid drugs for less than 3 months. Researchers made the TCR library from RNA that was extracted from PBMCs. This sample also belongs to another study, concerning T cells in Graves' hyperthyroidism and ophthalmopathy.

Specimen: peripheral blood mononuclear cells (PBMCs), collected at new diagnosis, from a patient treated with antithyroid drugs. These receptors came from a woman in her 30s with Graves disease.

This clonotype was found many times. The chain recombines TRBV20-1 with TRBJ1-5; D unresolved. Germline-derived CDR1 and CDR2 are DFQATT and SNEGSKA (reference sequence). The CDR3 runs to 15 residues. V was clipped by 0 bases and J by 7 bases, with 16 bases between them. CDR3 sequence: CSARDLTEGRQPQHF. The CDR3 DNA is TGCAGTGCTAGAGATTTGACGGAGGGAAGGCAGCCCCAGCATTTT.

This clonotype occurred many times. The chain couples TRBV19 to TRBJ1-4; D is ambiguous. V lost 8 bases, J lost 8 bases, and 9 bases lay in between. Germline V gene sequence: CDR1 LNHDA, CDR2 SQIVND (reference sequence). The CDR3 consists of 11 residues. CDR3 in amino acids: CASSGYEKLFF. The CDR3 region has the DNA TGTGCCAGTTCTGGGTACGAAAAACTGTTTTTT. Full variable domain (rest looked up from reference TRBV19 and TRBJ1-4): DGGITQSPKYLFRKEGQNVTLSCEQNLNHDAMYWYRQDPGQGLRLIYYSQIVNDFQKGDIAEGYSVSREKKESFPLTVTSAQKNPTAFYLCASSGYEKLFFGSGTQLSVL.

At least ten counts were recorded for this clonotype. The gene calls are TRBV9 and TRBJ1-4; D remains unclear. The V end lost 5 bases, the J end lost 1 base, and 12 bases lay between the germline ends. The length of the CDR3 is 15 residues. Germline V gene sequence: CDR1 SGDLS, CDR2 YYNGEE. The CDR3 loop is CASRLQQKTNEKLFF. The DNA for the CDR3 is TGTGCCAGCAGATTGCAACAGAAAACTAATGAAAAACTGTTTTTT.

This clonotype was counted once. The chain couples TRBV7-3 to TRBJ2-1; 11 nucleotides line up with TRBD2. V dropped 5 bases and J dropped 1; count of bases not matched to a gene: 4. This CDR3 has 16 amino acids. Germline loops: CDR1 SGHTA, CDR2 FQGTGA. The CDR3 is CASSPLAGVSYNEQFF. The CDR3 bases are TGTGCCAGCAGCCCACTAGCGGGAGTTTCCTACAATGAGCAGTTCTTC.

This clonotype was observed a few times. This chain connects TRBV5-1 to TRBJ2-1; 12 nucleotides agree with TRBD2. J gave up 0 bases and V 4 bases, and 2 bases lay outside the gene matches. In germline, CDR1 is SGHRS, CDR2 YFSETQ. CDR3 length: 16 residues. The CDR3 reads CASSRTSGTSYNEQFF. The DNA of the CDR3 is TGCGCCAGCAGCAGGACTAGCGGGACCTCCTACAATGAGCAGTTCTTC.

This clonotype showed up many times. This chain uses TRBV5-6 with TRBJ1-2, with 7 nucleotides matching TRBD1. CDR3 size: 15 residues. V gave up 4 bases and J gave up 4 bases; unmatched junction bases: 10. CDR1 and CDR2 (germline): SGHDT, YYEEEE. CDR3 sequence reads: CASSGGTALSYGYTF. In nucleotides, the CDR3 is TGTGCCAGCAGCGGGGGGACAGCTTTATCCTATGGCTACACCTTC.

This clonotype showed up many times. V is TRBV24-1 and J is TRBJ2-2; D may be TRBD1 (5 bases). The germline V gene has CDR1 KGHDR and CDR2 SFDVKD. The CDR3 spans 13 residues. Trimming took off 9 bases at V and 1 base at J, with 8 bases between the two ends. The chain's CDR3 is CATAGQNTGELFF. In nucleotides, the CDR3 is TGTGCCACCGCAGGGCAGAACACCGGGGAGCTGTTTTTT.

Comments on this clonotype: A much bigger clone sits one base away, suggesting this may be a read error. Lacking the conserved final phenylalanine or tryptophan, this CDR3 likely reflects a read error. The chain has TRBV5-1 and TRBJ2-4; weak D call: TRBD2 (6 bases). The ends were cut back, 4 bases at V and 5 bases at J, with 10 bases in the middle. Per the germline V gene, CDR1 is SGHRS and CDR2 is YFSETQ. This CDR3 contains 13 residues. DNA for the CDR3: TGCGCCAGCAGCCGGGGCGGGGAAAACATTCAGTACATC. Its translation: CASSRGGENIQYI.

This clonotype has ten or more counts. This chain uses TRBV7-9 with TRBJ1-1; possible D gene TRBD1, 6 bases. The germline gives CDR1 SEHNR, CDR2 FQNEAQ (reference sequence). Trimming cost V 7 bases and J 4 bases, with 13 bases left between them. The CDR3 consists of 13 residues. CDR3: CASNPGEGTEAFF. CDR3 coding DNA: TGTGCCAGCAATCCAGGGGAAGGCACTGAAGCTTTCTTT.

This chain links TRBV6-1 with TRBJ2-7; D unresolved. Trimming took off 1 base at V and 3 bases at J, with 13 bases between the two ends. Germline CDR1 and CDR2: MNHNS and SASEGT. CDR3 length: 15 amino acids. The DNA for the CDR3 is TGTGCCAGCAGTGAAGACCCAGCTAGTAGCTACGAGCAGTACTTC. It encodes CASSEDPASSYEQYF.

The V call is TRBV20-1, the J call TRBJ1-5, with a weak D call TRBD1 (5 bases). The germline V and J ends were trimmed by 3 bases and 6 bases, with 12 bases remaining between them. The CDR3 contains 13 residues. Germline V lookup: CDR1 DFQATT, CDR2 SNEGSKA (reference sequence). The CDR3 DNA reads as TGCAGTGCTAGGTGGGGTCAGGGTCAGCCCCAGCATTTT. Residues: CSARWGQGQPQHF.

The V call is TRBV12-3 or TRBV12-4, the J call TRBJ2-3, with D tentatively TRBD1 or TRBD2 (6 bases each). Trimming removed 5 bases from V and 1 base from J, with 16 bases in between. The CDR3 loop spans 16 amino acids. The CDR3 loop is CASSPRGQDRTDTQYF. The CDR3 DNA is TGTGCCAGCAGTCCCCGGGGGCAGGACCGCACAGATACGCAGTATTTT.

This clonotype was observed a handful of times. A much larger clone lies a single base off, so this may be a read error. The V call is TRBV6-2 or TRBV6-3, the J call TRBJ2-1; 9 bases fit TRBD2. The CDR3 length is 16 residues. V shed 5 bases, J shed 6 bases, and the junction held 11 bases outside the gene matches. CDR1 is MNHEY and CDR2 is SVGEGT in the germline V gene. In DNA, the CDR3 is TGTGCCAGCAGTGACCTAGCGGGAATTGGGGGCAATGAGCAGTTCTTC. It translates to CASSDLAGIGGNEQFF.

CDR3 residues: CASNEGTKETQYF. The CDR3 DNA reads as TGTGCCAGCAACGAAGGCACGAAAGAGACCCAGTACTTC. The chain carries TRBV2 and TRBJ2-5; D remains unclear. The CDR3 runs 13 residues. V dropped 7 bases and J dropped 3 bases, with 12 bases sitting between them. Germline V gene lookup returns CDR1 SNHLY and CDR2 FYNNEI.

This clonotype was detected ten times or more. The rearrangement links TRBV5-5 to TRBJ2-1; TRBD2 agrees at 7 bases. The germline V gene encodes CDR1 SGHKS and CDR2 YYEKEE (reference sequence). Trimming cost V 4 bases and J 2 bases; bases outside gene matches: 6. The CDR3 runs to 15 residues. The CDR3 spells CASSLWEGAYNEQFF. The CDR3 DNA reads TGTGCCAGCAGCCTGTGGGAGGGCGCCTACAATGAGCAGTTCTTC. Complete variable domain (other parts from reference TRBV5-5 and TRBJ2-1): DAGVTQSPTHLIKTRGQQVTLRCSPISGHKSVSWYQQVLGQGPQFIFQYYEKEERGRGNFPDRFSARQFPNYSSELNVNALLLGDSALYLCASSLWEGAYNEQFFGPGTRLTVL.

This clonotype occurred many times. The chain joins TRBV6-1 to TRBJ2-1, with D possibly matching TRBD2 (6 bases). There are 15 residues in the CDR3. Germline V lookup: CDR1 MNHNS, CDR2 SASEGT. V was shortened by 1 base and J by 8 bases, with 15 bases between the two germline ends. The CDR3 region is CASSEERLVLDEQFF. In nucleotides, the CDR3 is TGTGCCAGCAGTGAAGAGCGACTAGTTTTGGATGAGCAGTTCTTC.

The CDR3 DNA follows: TGTGCCAGCAGTCCCGGGACAGTAATCCCCTACGAGCAGTACTTC. Translating gives CASSPGTVIPYEQYF. The chain uses TRBV7-9 and TRBJ2-7, with 7 bases that match TRBD1. CDR1 SEHNR and CDR2 FQNEAQ come from the germline V gene (reference sequence). J lost 2 bases, V lost 6 bases, and 10 bases had no gene match. The CDR3 has 15 residues.